This TCR beta chain is drawn from a study of cytomegalovirus exposure and HLA in healthy donors. Per germline, CDR1 SGHNT and CDR2 YYREEE (reference sequence). The CDR3 totals 17 residues. V gave up 1 base and J gave up 0 bases; unmatched junction bases: 3. This clone was observed a handful of times. With 60 Vbeta and 13 Jbeta primers, the PCR was carried out. Clones were sequenced by immunoSEQ multiplex PCR, and TCRdb holds only the in-frame ones, with some missing. This table has more than 110,000 clones, roughly 76% appearing once. The source is a man between 18 and 35 years old in good health and CMV-seronegative. V is TRBV5-4 and J is TRBJ2-6; 8 nucleotides line up with TRBD1. Sequenced material: PBMCs. This CDR3 reads CASSLLTGGSGANVLTF. The CDR3 nucleotides are TGTGCCAGCAGCTTGCTTACAGGGGGCTCTGGGGCCAACGTCCTGACTTTC. The full variable domain, with the rest looked up from reference TRBV5-4 and TRBJ2-6, is ETGVTQSPTHLIKTRGQQVTLRCSSQSGHNTVSWYQQALGQGPQFIFQYYREEENGRGNFPPRFSGLQFPNYSSELNVNALELDDSALYLCASSLLTGGSGANVLTFGAGSRLTVL.